Each of the 15 T cell receptor beta chains below was sequenced from the same sample in a study of cytomegalovirus exposure and HLA in healthy donors. The PCR was carried out with 60 Vbeta primers and 13 Jbeta primers. Some clones are missing from TCRdb's copy, which holds only in-frame ones; the method was immunoSEQ multiplex PCR. The table lists 150,000 to 200,000 clones, less than 90% of them singletons, with around 1.4% in the top ten. Sequenced material: PBMCs. These receptors were obtained from a girl under 18 in good health and CMV-seropositive.

This chain connects TRBV7-9 to TRBJ1-1; TRBD1 might be the D (5 bases). The CDR3 contains 14 residues. Germline CDR1 is SEHNR and CDR2 is FQNEAQ (reference sequence). V shed 5 bases and J shed 5 bases, with 15 bases lying between them. Written as DNA, the CDR3 is TGTGCCAGCAGCCAAGTTTGGGGCTGGACTGAAGCTTTCTTT. As protein: CASSQVWGWTEAFF.

The V and J genes are TRBV10-1 and TRBJ2-7; perhaps TRBD2 as D (5 bases). The CDR3 contains 16 residues. The germline gives CDR1 WNHNN, CDR2 SYGVQD (reference sequence). V was trimmed by 3 bases and J by 0 bases, leaving 15 bases between them. The CDR3 region is CASSEKVAPSSYEQYF. The CDR3 nucleotides read TGCGCCAGCAGTGAAAAAGTAGCGCCGAGCTCCTACGAGCAGTACTTC.

The chain recombines TRBV5-4 with TRBJ2-1; D remains unclear. CDR1 is SGHNT, CDR2 YYREEE, per germline (reference sequence). V was cut by 4 bases and J by 7 bases, with 18 bases left in between. This CDR3 is built from 15 residues. CDR3 region: CASSPGVTSLNEQFF. DNA of the CDR3: TGTGCCAGCAGCCCTGGCGTAACGTCACTAAATGAGCAGTTCTTC.

The chain joins TRBV15 to TRBJ2-7; maybe TRBD2 (5 bases). The germline CDR1 and CDR2 sequences are LNHNV and YYDKDF (reference sequence). This CDR3 is built from 15 residues. With 5 bases removed from V and 0 bases from J, the gap between germline ends came to 14 bases. The CDR3 loop reads CATSDYAKSSYEQYF. The CDR3 DNA sequence: TGTGCCACCAGCGACTACGCCAAGAGCTCCTACGAGCAGTACTTC.

Regarding this clone: Different DNA sequences within this sample yield the same CDR3. The chain employs TRBV18 and TRBJ1-1, with 8 bases matching TRBD1. The CDR3 runs 13 residues. Germline V lookup: CDR1 KGHSH, CDR2 LQKENI. V lost 3 bases, J lost 4 bases, and 1 base stayed unmatched. This CDR3 is CASSPTGGTEAFF. The CDR3 region has the DNA TGTGCCAGCTCACCTACAGGGGGCACTGAAGCTTTCTTT.

This clone was detected only a few times. The chain has TRBV6-1 and TRBJ1-1, with 7 bases fitting TRBD1. Germline trimming cut 0 bases from V and 7 bases from J; bases unmatched to any gene: 11. The CDR3 extends over 16 amino acids. The germline V gene has CDR1 MNHNS and CDR2 SASEGT. The CDR3 nucleotides are TGTGCCAGCAGTGAAGCCGGATACAGGGGCACCCATGAAGCTTTCTTT. It encodes CASSEAGYRGTHEAFF.

The chain combines TRBV30 with TRBJ2-1; no definite D call. Looked up from germline, CDR1 is GTSNPN and CDR2 is SVGIG (reference sequence). There are 12 residues in the CDR3. Trimming shortened V by 1 base and J by 4 bases, and 5 bases separated the two germline ends. The CDR3: CAWSGQYNEQFF. The CDR3, as DNA: TGTGCCTGGAGTGGACAATACAATGAGCAGTTCTTC. The variable domain in full, completed from reference TRBV30 and TRBJ2-1, reads SQTIHQWPATLVQPVGSPLSLECTVEGTSNPNLYWYRQAAGRGLQLLFYSVGIGQISSEVPQNLSASRPQDRQFILSSKKLLLSDSGFYLCAWSGQYNEQFFGPGTRLTVL.

The chain employs TRBV13 and TRBJ2-5; D might be TRBD1 (6 bases). The CDR3 has 12 residues. V lost 4 bases to trimming and J lost 4 bases, with 7 bases between them. Germline V gene lookup returns CDR1 PRHDT and CDR2 FYEKMQ (reference sequence). The CDR3 DNA follows: TGTGCCAGCAGCTCCAGGGGAGAGACCCAGTACTTC. Protein product: CASSSRGETQYF.

The chain has TRBV18 and TRBJ1-2; 8 bases agree with TRBD1. This CDR3 spans 15 amino acids. Germline V gene sequence: CDR1 KGHSH, CDR2 LQKENI. The trim removed 0 bases at V and 7 bases at J, leaving 7 bases unmatched. CDR3 in DNA: TGTGCCAGCTCACCACCGGTGGCAGGGGGCTTTGGCTACACCTTC. Residues: CASSPPVAGGFGYTF. Using reference TRBV18 and TRBJ1-2 for the parts outside the CDR3, the full variable domain is NAGVMQNPRHLVRRRGQEARLRCSPMKGHSHVYWYRQLPEEGLKFMVYLQKENIIDESGMPKERFSAEFPKEGPSILRIQQVVRGDSAAYFCASSPPVAGGFGYTFGSGTRLTVV.

The chain carries TRBV14 and TRBJ2-1, with 13 bases aligning to TRBD2. In germline, CDR1 is SGHDN, CDR2 FVKESK. V lost 0 bases, J lost 8 bases, and 4 bases stayed unmatched. The CDR3 length is 16 residues. The CDR3 sequence: CASSQEGLAGKHEQFF. CDR3 nucleotides: TGTGCCAGCAGCCAAGAGGGACTAGCGGGAAAGCATGAGCAGTTCTTC.

This clone turned up a few times. V is TRBV5-5 and J is TRBJ1-3; perhaps TRBD1 as D (5 bases). The CDR3 totals 16 residues. Trimming pared 1 base from V and 1 base from J, leaving 12 bases between. Germline V CDR1 and CDR2: SGHKS, YYEKEE (reference sequence). CDR3 sequence (DNA): TGTGCCAGCAGCTTGCAAGGGGCAGGTTCTGGAAACACCATATATTTT. Translating it yields CASSLQGAGSGNTIYF.

The genes are TRBV5-1 and TRBJ1-1, with D maybe TRBD1 (5 bases). Trimming shortened V by 3 bases and J by 1 base, and 10 bases separated the two germline ends. This CDR3 is 14 amino acids long. The germline CDR1 and CDR2 sequences are SGHRS and YFSETQ. This chain's CDR3 is CASSSLTGNTEAFF. DNA of the CDR3: TGCGCCAGCAGCTCCTTAACAGGGAACACTGAAGCTTTCTTT.

This clone was counted a few times. The CDR3 sequence is CASSYSQDTGELFF. The CDR3 nucleotides read TGTGCCAGCAGTTACTCTCAGGATACCGGGGAGCTGTTTTTT. The J gene is TRBJ2-2, the V gene TRBV6-5; D is unresolved. The germline V gene encodes CDR1 MNHEY and CDR2 SVGAGI. This CDR3 region has 14 residues. V was pared by 0 bases and J by 5 bases, with 7 bases between.

The chain is built from TRBV5-4 and TRBJ2-7; D is perhaps TRBD2 (5 bases). This CDR3 comprises 15 residues. Germline CDR1 and CDR2: SGHNT and YYREEE (reference sequence). The ends were cut back, 3 bases at V and 2 bases at J, with 15 bases in the middle. The CDR3 nucleotides read TGTGCCAGCAGCTCAGATCTAACACTAGCCTACGAGCAGTACTTC. This sequence encodes CASSSDLTLAYEQYF.

The genes are TRBV5-5 and TRBJ1-2; D possibly corresponds to TRBD1 (5 bases). The CDR3 has 16 amino acids. The germline gives CDR1 SGHKS, CDR2 YYEKEE (reference sequence). The V and J ends lost 4 bases and 2 bases respectively, with 18 bases between them. Here the CDR3 DNA reads TGTGCCAGCAGCCTCGCTCCAGGGAGGGTCAACTATGGCTACACCTTC. Protein: CASSLAPGRVNYGYTF.